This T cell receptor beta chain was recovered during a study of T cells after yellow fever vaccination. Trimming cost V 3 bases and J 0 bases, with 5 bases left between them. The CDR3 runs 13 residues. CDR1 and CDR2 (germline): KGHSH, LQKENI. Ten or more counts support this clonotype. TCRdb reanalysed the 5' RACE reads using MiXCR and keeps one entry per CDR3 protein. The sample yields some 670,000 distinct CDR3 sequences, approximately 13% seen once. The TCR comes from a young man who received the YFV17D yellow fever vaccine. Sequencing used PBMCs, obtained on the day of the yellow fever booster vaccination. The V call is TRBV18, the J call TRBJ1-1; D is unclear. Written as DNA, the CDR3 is TGTGCCAGCTCACCGGACCTGAACACTGAAGCTTTCTTT. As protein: CASSPDLNTEAFF.